This T cell receptor (beta chain) came from a study of blood T cells in healthy people across ages. General study results and limits: In older individuals, TCR beta diversity per million T cells was lower, falling roughly linearly with age.

Notes on this clonotype: Its cognate antigen is unknown.

Germline V lookup: CDR1 SGHTA, CDR2 FQGNSA. J lost 2 bases, V lost 5 bases, and 2 bases had no gene match. The CDR3 runs to 14 residues. Researchers collected about 9.1 milliliters of peripheral blood from every single donor. A second PCR, run for roughly 6 to 11 cycles, used a sample-barcoded 5' primer plus a J-beta primer mix. Template switching added a 12-random-nucleotide identifier to every cDNA molecule. Every sample gave at least 2.5 million paired-end reads containing CDR3. TCRdb processed the 5' RACE reads anew with MiXCR; each CDR3 protein has one entry. Of 720,000 or so distinct CDR3 sequences listed, around 43% are singletons.

The sample consisted of blood. The receptor's source is a man older than 75 in good health. The chain joins TRBV7-2 to TRBJ1-2, with TRBD1 matching over 10 bases. CDR3 loop: CASSRGQGNYGYTF. DNA for the CDR3: TGTGCCAGCAGCCGGGGACAGGGGAACTATGGCTACACCTTC.